The T cell receptor beta chain under discussion was sequenced for a study of cytomegalovirus exposure and HLA in healthy donors. Germline lookup yields CDR1 SGHDT and CDR2 YYEEEE. Trimming cost V 4 bases and J 5 bases; bases outside gene matches: 20. The CDR3 is 18 amino acids. It was with 60 Vbeta and 13 Jbeta primers that the PCR ran. Data came from immunoSEQ multiplex PCR; TCRdb stores just in-frame clones and leaves some out. The sample has 150,000 to 200,000 clones, roughly 76% seen once. The sequenced sample consisted of PBMCs. This TCR was recovered from a woman aged 18-29 years in good health and CMV-seropositive. V and J are TRBV5-6 and TRBJ2-5, with TRBD1 matching 7 bases. The CDR3 DNA reads TGTGCCAGCAGCACGAGACGCGTTCAGACAGGGCGGTTGGAGACCCAGTACTTC. Protein: CASSTRRVQTGRLETQYF.